This TCR beta chain was recorded in a study of shared clonotypes between healthy human individuals. Germline V CDR1 and CDR2: SGHNT, YYREEE (reference sequence). The CDR3 sequence is 13 residues long. V was shortened by 0 bases and J by 8 bases, with 10 bases between the two germline ends. Overall study results and limits: Rarefaction showed that sequencing of sorted subsets was incomplete (despite large depth).

Data came from immunoSEQ multiplex PCR; TCRdb stores just in-frame clones and leaves some out. The data contain about 980,000 clones, 76% of them singletons. Comment on this clone: No antigen is known for it.

Healthy HIV-negative adults without recent acute infections or vaccinations served as donors. This clonotype originated in a man aged 18-30 years in good health. Material for sequencing was memory CD4+ T cells sorted from blood. Specified subset: CD45RA-negative fraction. V and J are TRBV5-4 and TRBJ2-3, with D possibly matching TRBD1 (6 bases). Here the CDR3 DNA reads TGTGCCAGCAGCTTGGAACTAGGGGGTACGCAGTATTTT. Translated, it gives CASSLELGGTQYF. Variable domain in full (rest from reference TRBV5-4 and TRBJ2-3): ETGVTQSPTHLIKTRGQQVTLRCSSQSGHNTVSWYQQALGQGPQFIFQYYREEENGRGNFPPRFSGLQFPNYSSELNVNALELDDSALYLCASSLELGGTQYFGPGTRLTVL.